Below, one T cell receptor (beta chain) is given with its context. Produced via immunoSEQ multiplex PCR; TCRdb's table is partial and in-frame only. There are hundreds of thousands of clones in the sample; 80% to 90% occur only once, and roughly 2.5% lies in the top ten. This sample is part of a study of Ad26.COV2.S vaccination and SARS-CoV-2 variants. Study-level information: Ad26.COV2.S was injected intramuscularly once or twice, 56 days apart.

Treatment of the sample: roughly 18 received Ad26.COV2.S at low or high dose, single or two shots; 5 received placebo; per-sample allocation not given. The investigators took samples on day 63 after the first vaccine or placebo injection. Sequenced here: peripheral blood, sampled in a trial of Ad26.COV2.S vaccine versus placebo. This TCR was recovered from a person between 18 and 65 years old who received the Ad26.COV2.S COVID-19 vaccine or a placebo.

The CDR3 region has the DNA TGTGCCAGCAGCTTAACCCCACTTTTCTTT. Residues: CASSLTPLFF. J is TRBJ1-1 and V is TRBV7-2, with unresolved D. Germline values: CDR1 SGHTA, CDR2 FQGNSA. This CDR3 region has 10 residues. V was trimmed by 2 bases and J by 13 bases, leaving 8 bases between them.